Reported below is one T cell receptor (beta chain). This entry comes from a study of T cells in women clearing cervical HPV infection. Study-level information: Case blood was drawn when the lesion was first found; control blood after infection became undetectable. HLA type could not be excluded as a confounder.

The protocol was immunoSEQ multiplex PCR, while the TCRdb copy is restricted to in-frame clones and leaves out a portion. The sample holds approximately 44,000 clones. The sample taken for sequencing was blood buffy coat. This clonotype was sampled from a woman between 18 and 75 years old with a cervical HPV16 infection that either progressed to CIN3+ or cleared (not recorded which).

The CDR3 loop reads CSALATNEKLFF. Incomplete CDR3 DNA: TGCAGCGCACTTGCAACTAATGAAAAA. J is TRBJ1-4 and V is TRBV29-1; no firm D call. The sequenced fragment ends 3 residues before the CDR3 boundary, so the rest is inferred from the germline J gene. Germline V gives CDR1 SQVTM, CDR2 ANQGSEA. V was clipped by 7 bases and J by 0 bases, with 6 bases between them. The CDR3 consists of 12 residues.